The T cell receptor beta chain described here comes from a study of blood T cell repertoires in COVID-19. Study information: Nucleic acid was either cDNA or gDNA, and it came from T cells, B-cell-depleted T cells, or PBMCs.

Generated by immunoSEQ multiplex PCR, the TCRdb table keeps only in-frame clones and is missing some. The top ten clones hold 11% of a sample with about 140,000 clones, about 87% of them seen once. In this sample, this clone turned up a few times. With V trimmed by 5 bases and J by 7 bases, 7 bases remained unmatched. Germline assignment: CDR1 LGHNA and CDR2 YNFKEQ. The CDR3 is 14 residues long. Sequences were obtained from peripheral blood. The rearrangement joins TRBV4-2 to TRBJ1-5; TRBD1 matches at 8 bases. The TCR originated in a woman of 80 years or more with acute or convalescent COVID-19. CDR3 in DNA: TGTGCCAGCAGCGCGACAGGGGATGACCAGCCCCAGCATTTT. It is translated as CASSATGDDQPQHF.